This T cell receptor (beta chain) emerged from a study of monozygotic twins with inflammatory bowel disease. Points from the study as a whole: Perhaps reflecting limited power, concordant and discordant twins did not differ in repertoire similarity.

The CDR3 is 13 amino acids. In germline, CDR1 is DFQATT, CDR2 SNEGSKA (reference sequence). Making each TCR library took around 3,300 ng of total RNA. With the 5' RACE reads reprocessed, TCRdb shows one record per CDR3 protein and no DNA. The sample data list about 380,000 distinct CDR3 sequences. Each donor had approximately 2.5 ml of blood drawn. Turning to this clonotype: Antigen unknown.

Sequenced input: blood. The TCR was taken from a human donor with ulcerative colitis or Crohn's disease, or a healthy co-twin of an affected twin (not recorded which). The chain couples TRBV20-1 to TRBJ1-2; absent DNA, TCRdb's TRBD1 call cannot be checked. The CDR3 protein is CSARTATNYGYTF.